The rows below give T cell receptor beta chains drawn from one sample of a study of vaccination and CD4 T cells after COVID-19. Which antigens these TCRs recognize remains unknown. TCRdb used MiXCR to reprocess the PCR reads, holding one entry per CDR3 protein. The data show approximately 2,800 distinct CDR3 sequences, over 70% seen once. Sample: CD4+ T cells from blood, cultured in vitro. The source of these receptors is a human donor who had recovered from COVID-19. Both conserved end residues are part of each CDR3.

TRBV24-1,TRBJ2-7,CATSDHAGGQQYF
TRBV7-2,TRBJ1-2,CASSTQGGLYGYTF
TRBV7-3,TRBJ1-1,CASSEGGVTEAFF
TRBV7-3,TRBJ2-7,CASSWDRGPSYEQYF
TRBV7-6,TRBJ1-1,CASTDRVRLPEAFF
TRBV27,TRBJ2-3,CASSKTTSGGRGDTQYF
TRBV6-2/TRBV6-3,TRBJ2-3,CASSITDTQYF
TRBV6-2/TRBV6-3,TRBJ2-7,CASSPGQGRGMDF
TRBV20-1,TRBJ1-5,CSAPEDRAQHF
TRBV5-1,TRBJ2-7,CASSPGPRDTEQYF
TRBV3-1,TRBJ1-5,CASSQQTSIGYQPQHF
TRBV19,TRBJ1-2,CASSLKQGQRSYGYTF
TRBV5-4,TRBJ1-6,CASSLGGDNNSPLHF
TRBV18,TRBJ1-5,CASSPGNQPQHF
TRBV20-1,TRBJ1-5,CSASMDRGEHF
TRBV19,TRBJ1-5,CASSPRQGQPQHF
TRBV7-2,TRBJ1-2,CASSLLATILYGYTF
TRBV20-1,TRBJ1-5,CSAREGSQGNQPQHF
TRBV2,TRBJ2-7,CASSERFARGGSYEQYF
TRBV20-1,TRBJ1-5,CSARDPNQPQHF
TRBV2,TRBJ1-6,CATSNGQGNSPLHF
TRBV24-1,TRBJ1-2,CAIQGQGEYGYTF
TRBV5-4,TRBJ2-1,CASSTWTSGGGEQFF
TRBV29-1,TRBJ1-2,CSVDYGTGNYGYTF
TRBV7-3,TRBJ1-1,CASSPTGGVRTEAFF
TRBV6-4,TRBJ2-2,CASSDQPGGDTGELFF
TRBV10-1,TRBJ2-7,CASSLAGQGVWEQYF
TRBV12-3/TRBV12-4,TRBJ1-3,CASNPRGDSTSGNTIYF
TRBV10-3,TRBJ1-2,CATHHRLDYGYTF
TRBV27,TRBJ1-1,CASSLAGIGTEAFF
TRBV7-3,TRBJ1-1,CASSPRTGGPYEAFF
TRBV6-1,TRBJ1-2,CASRGTVANYGYTF
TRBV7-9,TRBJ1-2,CASSPGLVYGYTF
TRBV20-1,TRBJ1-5,CSARIGPRVIGNQPQHF
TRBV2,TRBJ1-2,CASKSGWGDGYTF
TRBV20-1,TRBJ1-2,CSAPPTGVYGYTF
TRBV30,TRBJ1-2,CAWRTGNYGYTF
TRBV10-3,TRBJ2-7,CAISEAGGQSYEQYF
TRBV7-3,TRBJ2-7,CASSYAQGAGYEQYF
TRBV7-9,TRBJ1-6,CASSLGESPLHF
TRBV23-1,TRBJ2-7,CASSLASSYEQYF
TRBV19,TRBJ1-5,CAGSGTGVGQPQHF
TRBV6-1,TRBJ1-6,CASTVGGQGRSPLHF
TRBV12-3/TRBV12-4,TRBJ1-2,CASSGQGVNYGYTF
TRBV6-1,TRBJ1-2,CASSQAGTGRIYGYTF
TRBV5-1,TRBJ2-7,CASSFNRGPYEQYF
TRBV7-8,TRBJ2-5,CASSLYQQETQYF